The 7 T cell receptor beta chains below all came from one sample that was sequenced in a study of T-cell memory formation after mild COVID-19. TCRdb reprocessed the 5' RACE reads via MiXCR and lists one record per CDR3 protein. The table shows 450,000 or so distinct CDR3 sequences, with around a quarter occurring only once. The specimen was PBMCs or a T cell subset sorted from them (not recorded which). Source of these receptors: an adult woman who had mild COVID-19 (a few samples of this study predate the infection). Cell type and time point are not known.

The chain has TRBV12-3 or TRBV12-4 and TRBJ2-3; 8 bases align to TRBD1. The CDR3 is made up of 13 amino acids. V was clipped by 6 bases and J by 8 bases; unmatched bases: 7. The CDR3 is CASSWTGLATQYF. In nucleotides, the CDR3 is TGTGCCAGCAGCTGGACAGGGTTGGCTACGCAGTATTTT.

A few counts support this clonotype. The chain joins TRBV7-2 to TRBJ2-5; 9 nucleotides match TRBD2. The CDR3 covers 16 residues. Germline loops: CDR1 SGHTA, CDR2 FQGNSA. Trimming at V came to 1 base and at J to 5 bases, leaving 8 bases not matched to a gene. In nucleotides, the CDR3 is TGTGCCAGCAGCTTAGATGGGACTAGCTTCATGGAGACCCAGTACTTC. Translating gives CASSLDGTSFMETQYF.

The V and J genes are TRBV25-1 and TRBJ1-6; the match to TRBD1 covers 9 bases. This CDR3 is 14 amino acids long. Germline lookup yields CDR1 MGHDK and CDR2 SYGVNS. Germline trimming cut 4 bases from V and 7 bases from J; bases unmatched to any gene: 2. The CDR3, as DNA: TGTGCCAGCAGTGGGACAGGGGAGAATTCACCCCTCCACTTT. It is translated as CASSGTGENSPLHF. The full variable domain, its missing parts supplied by reference TRBV25-1 and TRBJ1-6, is EADIYQTPRYLVIGTGKKITLECSQTMGHDKMYWYQQDPGMELHLIHYSYGVNSTEKGDLSSESTVSRIRTEHFPLTLESARPSHTSQYLCASSGTGENSPLHFGNGTRLTVT.

In its sample, this clonotype was seen many times. The V call is TRBV7-2, the J call TRBJ2-7; weak D call: TRBD2 (6 bases). The CDR3 sequence is 13 residues long. V lost 1 base, J lost 5 bases, and 9 bases lay in between. The germline CDR1 and CDR2 sequences are SGHTA and FQGNSA. In DNA, the CDR3 is TGTGCCAGCAGCTTAGGGTGGAGGGACGAGCAGTACTTC. Amino acids: CASSLGWRDEQYF.

The rearrangement uses TRBV20-1 and TRBJ2-3; tentatively, D is TRBD2 (6 bases). V was cut by 3 bases and J by 2 bases, with 18 bases left in between. The CDR3 length is 16 residues. Germline CDR1 is DFQATT and CDR2 is SNEGSKA (reference sequence). The CDR3 DNA reads as TGCAGTGCTAGGGTGGACCGGGACTTTTACACAGATACGCAGTATTTT. Its translation: CSARVDRDFYTDTQYF.

Regarding this clonotype: The germline gene is not matched at one end of the junction; a read error may be the cause. The chain couples TRBV2 to TRBJ2-2, with no clear D. This CDR3 is 15 amino acids long. Germline V gene data show CDR1 as SNHLY and CDR2 as FYNNEI. The CDR3 bases are TGTGCCAGCAGTGGGGCAGACTCGAACACTGGGGAGCTGTTTTTT. It encodes CASSGADSNTGELFF.

The chain has TRBV2 and TRBJ2-3, with D possibly being TRBD1 (7 bases). This CDR3 region has 16 residues. The germline V and J ends were trimmed by 6 bases and 0 bases, with 16 bases remaining between them. Germline V gene lookup returns CDR1 SNHLY and CDR2 FYNNEI. CDR3 region: CASRAGGLRSTDTQYF. In DNA, the CDR3 is TGTGCCAGCAGGGCAGGGGGACTTAGGAGCACAGATACGCAGTATTTT.